This T cell receptor beta chain emerged from a study of CD8+ T cells in alopecia areata. Described treatment: oral pan-JAK inhibitor, 5-10 mg twice daily. Reverse transcription of extracted RNA yielded cDNA, which provided the sequencing template. TCRdb's table, derived via immunoSEQ multiplex PCR, lists solely in-frame clones and lacks some. The sample lists 200,000 or so clones, 40% to 55% occurring once. This CDR3 spans 16 amino acids. Germline lookup yields CDR1 LNHDA and CDR2 SQIVND (reference sequence). Trimming took 3 bases from V and 6 from J; bases not matched to a gene: 8. Material: CD4+ T cells sorted from blood, obtained at approximately week 39, from a patient treated with tofacitinib. The TCR was taken from a human donor with alopecia areata. The V gene is TRBV19, the J gene TRBJ2-3, with 11 bases lining up with TRBD2. The CDR3 nucleotides are TGTGCCAGTAGTATCCCCGGGACTAGCGGAATTGATACGCAGTATTTT. It encodes CASSIPGTSGIDTQYF.